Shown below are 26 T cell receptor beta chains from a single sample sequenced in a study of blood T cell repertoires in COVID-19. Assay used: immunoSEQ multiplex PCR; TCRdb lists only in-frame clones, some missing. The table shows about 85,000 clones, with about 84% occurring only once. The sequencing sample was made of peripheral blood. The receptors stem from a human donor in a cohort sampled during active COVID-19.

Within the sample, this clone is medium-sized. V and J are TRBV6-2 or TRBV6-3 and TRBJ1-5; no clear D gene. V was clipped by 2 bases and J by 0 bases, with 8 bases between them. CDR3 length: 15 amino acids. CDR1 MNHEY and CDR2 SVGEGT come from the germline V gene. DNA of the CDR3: TGTGCCAGCAGTTACGCGGTCGATAGCAATCAGCCCCAGCATTTT. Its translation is CASSYAVDSNQPQHF.

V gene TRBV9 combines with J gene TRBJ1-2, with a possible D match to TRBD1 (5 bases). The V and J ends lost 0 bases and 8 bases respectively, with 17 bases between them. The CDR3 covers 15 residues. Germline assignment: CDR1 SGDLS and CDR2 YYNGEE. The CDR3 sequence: CASSVAGGDPSGYTF. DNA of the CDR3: TGTGCCAGCAGCGTAGCCGGAGGGGACCCTAGCGGCTACACCTTC.

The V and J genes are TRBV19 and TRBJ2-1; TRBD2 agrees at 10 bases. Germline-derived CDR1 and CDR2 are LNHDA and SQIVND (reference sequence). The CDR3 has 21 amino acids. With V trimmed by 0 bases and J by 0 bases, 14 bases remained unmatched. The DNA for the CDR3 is TGTGCCAGTAGTATAGATTTTAGGGGGGCTAGCGGGGGCCTCTCCTACAATGAGCAGTTCTTC. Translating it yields CASSIDFRGASGGLSYNEQFF.

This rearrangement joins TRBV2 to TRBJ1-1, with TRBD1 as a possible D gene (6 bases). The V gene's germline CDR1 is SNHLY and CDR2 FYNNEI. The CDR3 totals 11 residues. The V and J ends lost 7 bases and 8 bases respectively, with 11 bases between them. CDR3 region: CASTGGREAFF. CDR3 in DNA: TGTGCCAGCACTGGGGGCAGGGAAGCTTTCTTT.

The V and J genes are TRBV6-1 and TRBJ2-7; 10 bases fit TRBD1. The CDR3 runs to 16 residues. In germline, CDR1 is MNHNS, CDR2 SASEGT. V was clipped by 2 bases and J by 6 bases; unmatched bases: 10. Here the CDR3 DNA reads TGTGCCAGCAGTGAACCTGGCGGGACAGGGGCTCGCGAGCAGTACTTC. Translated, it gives CASSEPGGTGAREQYF.

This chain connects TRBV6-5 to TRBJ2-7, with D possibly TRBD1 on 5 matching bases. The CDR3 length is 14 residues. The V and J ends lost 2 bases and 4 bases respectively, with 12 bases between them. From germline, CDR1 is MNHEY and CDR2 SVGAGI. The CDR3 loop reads CASSYGQGLYEQYF. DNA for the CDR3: TGTGCCAGCAGTTACGGGCAGGGTTTATACGAGCAGTACTTC.

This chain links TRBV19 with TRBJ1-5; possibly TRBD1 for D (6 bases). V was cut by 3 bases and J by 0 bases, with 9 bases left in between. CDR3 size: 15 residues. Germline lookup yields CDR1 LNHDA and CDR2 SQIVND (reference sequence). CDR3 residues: CASSIQGSSNQPQHF. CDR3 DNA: TGTGCCAGTAGTATCCAGGGGAGTAGCAATCAGCCCCAGCATTTT.

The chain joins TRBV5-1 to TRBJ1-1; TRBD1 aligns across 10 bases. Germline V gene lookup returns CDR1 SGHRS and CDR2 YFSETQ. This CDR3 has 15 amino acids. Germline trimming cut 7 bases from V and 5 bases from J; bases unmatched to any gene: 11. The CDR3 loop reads CASQLRTGGDTEAFF. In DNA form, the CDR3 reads TGCGCCAGCCAACTTAGGACAGGGGGAGATACTGAAGCTTTCTTT.

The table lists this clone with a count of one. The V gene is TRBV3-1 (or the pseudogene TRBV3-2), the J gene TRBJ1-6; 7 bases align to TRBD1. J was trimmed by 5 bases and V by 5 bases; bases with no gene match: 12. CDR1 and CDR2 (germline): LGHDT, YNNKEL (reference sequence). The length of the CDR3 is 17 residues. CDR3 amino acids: CASSSPPGQRNNSPLHF. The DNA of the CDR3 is TGTGCCAGCAGCTCCCCTCCGGGACAGAGAAATAATTCACCCCTCCACTTT.

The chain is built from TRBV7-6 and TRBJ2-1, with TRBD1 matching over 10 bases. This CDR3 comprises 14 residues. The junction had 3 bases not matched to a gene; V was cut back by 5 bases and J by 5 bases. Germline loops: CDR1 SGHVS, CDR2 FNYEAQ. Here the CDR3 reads CASSRTGGHNEQFF. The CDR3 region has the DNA TGTGCCAGCAGCAGGACAGGGGGACACAATGAGCAGTTCTTC.

CDR3 amino acids: CASSTENTEAFF. CDR3 coding DNA: TGTGCCAGCAGTACAGAGAACACTGAAGCTTTCTTT. The rearrangement uses TRBV5-4 and TRBJ1-1; no firm D call. Germline CDR1 SGHNT, CDR2 YYREEE (reference sequence). CDR3 length: 12 residues. Trimming took off 5 bases at V and 1 base at J, with 6 bases between the two ends.

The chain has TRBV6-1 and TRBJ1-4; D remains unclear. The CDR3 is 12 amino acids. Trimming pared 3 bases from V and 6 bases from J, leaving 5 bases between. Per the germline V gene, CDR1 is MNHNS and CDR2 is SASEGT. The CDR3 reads CASSDNYEKLFF. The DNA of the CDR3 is TGTGCCAGCAGTGACAATTATGAAAAACTGTTTTTT.

Here the CDR3 reads CASSSGPGQGEETQYF. As DNA, the CDR3 is TGTGCCAGCAGCTCTGGACCGGGACAGGGAGAAGAGACCCAGTACTTC. This chain uses TRBV13 with TRBJ2-5, with 9 bases lining up with TRBD1. The CDR3 covers 16 residues. The germline V gene encodes CDR1 PRHDT and CDR2 FYEKMQ (reference sequence). Germline trimming cut 4 bases from V and 3 bases from J; bases unmatched to any gene: 9.

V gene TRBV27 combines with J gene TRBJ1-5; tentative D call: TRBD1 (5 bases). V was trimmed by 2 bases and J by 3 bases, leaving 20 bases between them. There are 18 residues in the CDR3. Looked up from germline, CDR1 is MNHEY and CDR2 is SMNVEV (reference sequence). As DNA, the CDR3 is TGTGCCAGCAGTTTAAGGGTGGCGCAGGGAATTGTCAATCAGCCCCAGCATTTT. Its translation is CASSLRVAQGIVNQPQHF.

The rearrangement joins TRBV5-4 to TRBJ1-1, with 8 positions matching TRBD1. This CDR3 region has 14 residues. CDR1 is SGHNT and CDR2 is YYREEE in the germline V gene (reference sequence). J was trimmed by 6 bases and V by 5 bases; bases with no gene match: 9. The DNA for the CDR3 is TGTGCCAGCAGAAATGGCCAGGGGGCCCCTGAAGCTTTCTTT. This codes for CASRNGQGAPEAFF.

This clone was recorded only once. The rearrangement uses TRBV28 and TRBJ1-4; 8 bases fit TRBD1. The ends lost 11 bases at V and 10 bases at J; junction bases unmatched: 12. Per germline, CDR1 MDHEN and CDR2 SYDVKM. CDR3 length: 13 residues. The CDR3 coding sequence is TGTGCCGGAAAGACAGGGGATGACTCAAAACTGTTTTTT. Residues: CAGKTGDDSKLFF.

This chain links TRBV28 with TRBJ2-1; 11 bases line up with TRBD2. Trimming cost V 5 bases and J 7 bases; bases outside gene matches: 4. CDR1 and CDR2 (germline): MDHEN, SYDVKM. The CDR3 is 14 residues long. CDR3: CASSIAGGRNEQFF. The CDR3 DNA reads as TGTGCCAGCAGTATAGCGGGGGGGCGGAATGAGCAGTTCTTC.

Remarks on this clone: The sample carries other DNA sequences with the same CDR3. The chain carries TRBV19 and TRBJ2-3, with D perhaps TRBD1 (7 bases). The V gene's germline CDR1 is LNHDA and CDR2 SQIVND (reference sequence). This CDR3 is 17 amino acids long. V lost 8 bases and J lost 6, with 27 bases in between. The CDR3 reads CASRGRGRGAGSDTQYF. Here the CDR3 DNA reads TGTGCCAGTCGGGGACGGGGCAGGGGGGCCGGATCCGATACGCAGTATTTT.

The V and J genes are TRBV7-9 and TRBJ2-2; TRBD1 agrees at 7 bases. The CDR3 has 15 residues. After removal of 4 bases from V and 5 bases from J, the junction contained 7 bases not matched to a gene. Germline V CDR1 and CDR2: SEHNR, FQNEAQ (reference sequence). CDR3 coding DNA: TGTGCCAGCAGCTCGGCACAGGACAGGACCGGGGAGCTGTTTTTT. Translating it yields CASSSAQDRTGELFF.

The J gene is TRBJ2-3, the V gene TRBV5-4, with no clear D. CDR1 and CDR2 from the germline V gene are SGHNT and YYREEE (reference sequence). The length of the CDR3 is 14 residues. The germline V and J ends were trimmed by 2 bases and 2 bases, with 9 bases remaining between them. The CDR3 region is CASSFASYTDTQYF. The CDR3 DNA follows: TGTGCCAGCAGCTTTGCCAGTTACACAGATACGCAGTATTTT.

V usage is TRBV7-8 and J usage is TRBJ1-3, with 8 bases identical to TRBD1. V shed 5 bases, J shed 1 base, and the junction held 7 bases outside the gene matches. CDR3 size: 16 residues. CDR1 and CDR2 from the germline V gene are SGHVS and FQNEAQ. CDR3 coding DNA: TGTGCCAGCAGCCTAACAGGGGGTAGTTCTGGAAACACCATATATTTT. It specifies CASSLTGGSSGNTIYF.

CDR3 sequence reads: CASSTSSRRREKLFF. DNA of the CDR3: TGTGCCAGTAGTACCTCTTCTAGGAGAAGGGAAAAACTGTTTTTT. The chain couples TRBV19 to TRBJ1-4; no clear D. The CDR3 sequence is 15 residues long. The V end was cut by 4 bases, the J end by 8 bases, with 17 bases between. CDR1 and CDR2 from the germline V gene are LNHDA and SQIVND (reference sequence).

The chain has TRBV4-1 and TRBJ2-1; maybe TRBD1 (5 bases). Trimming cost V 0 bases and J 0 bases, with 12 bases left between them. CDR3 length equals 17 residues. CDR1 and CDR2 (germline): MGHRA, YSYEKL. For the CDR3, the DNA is TGCGCCAGCAGCCAAGAAGGGGCTATGAGCTCCTACAATGAGCAGTTCTTC. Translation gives CASSQEGAMSSYNEQFF.

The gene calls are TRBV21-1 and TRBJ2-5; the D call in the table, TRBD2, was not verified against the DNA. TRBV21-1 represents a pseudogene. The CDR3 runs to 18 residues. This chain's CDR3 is CASSKESLASGEQETQYF. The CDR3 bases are TGTGCCAGCAGCAAAGAATCTCTGGCTAGCGGGGAACAAGAGACCCAGTACTTC.

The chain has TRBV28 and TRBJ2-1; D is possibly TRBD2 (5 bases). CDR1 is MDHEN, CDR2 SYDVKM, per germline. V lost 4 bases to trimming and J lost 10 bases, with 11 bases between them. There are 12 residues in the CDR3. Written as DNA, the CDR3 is TGTGCCAGCAGTTCCGACCCGGGGGAGCAGTTCTTC. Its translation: CASSSDPGEQFF.

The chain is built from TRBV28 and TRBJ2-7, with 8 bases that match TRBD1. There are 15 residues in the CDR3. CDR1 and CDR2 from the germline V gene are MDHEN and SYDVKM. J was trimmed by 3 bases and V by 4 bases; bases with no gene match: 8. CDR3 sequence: CASSSRTGPHYEQYF. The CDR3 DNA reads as TGTGCCAGCAGTTCCCGGACAGGGCCCCACTACGAGCAGTACTTC.